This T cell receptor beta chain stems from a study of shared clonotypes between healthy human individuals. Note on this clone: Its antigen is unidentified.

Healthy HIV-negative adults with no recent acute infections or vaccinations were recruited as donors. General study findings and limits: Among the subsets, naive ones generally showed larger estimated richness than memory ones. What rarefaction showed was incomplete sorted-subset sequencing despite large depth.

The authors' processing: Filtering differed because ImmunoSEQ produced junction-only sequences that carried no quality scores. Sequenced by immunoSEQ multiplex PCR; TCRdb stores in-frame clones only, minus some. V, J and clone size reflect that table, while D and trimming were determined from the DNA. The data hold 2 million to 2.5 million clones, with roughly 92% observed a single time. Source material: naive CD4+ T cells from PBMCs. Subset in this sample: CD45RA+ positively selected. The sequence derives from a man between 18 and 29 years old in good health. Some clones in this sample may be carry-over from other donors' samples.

The CDR3 DNA reads as TGTGCCAGCAGTTTACAGCCCAGCGGCTATGGCTACACCTTC. This sequence encodes CASSLQPSGYGYTF. V gene TRBV28 combines with J gene TRBJ1-2, with D unclear. Trimming removed 2 bases from V and 4 bases from J, with 11 bases in between. Germline assignment: CDR1 MDHEN and CDR2 SYDVKM. The CDR3 sequence is 14 residues long.